This T cell receptor beta chain appears in the sequencing data of a study of T cells in Graves' hyperthyroidism and ophthalmopathy. This clonotype was observed a few times. There are 18 residues in the CDR3. Germline V lookup: CDR1 MGHRA, CDR2 YSYEKL. With V trimmed by 1 base and J by 0 bases, 5 bases remained unmatched. Template material for amplifying TCR beta CDR3 regions consisted of RNA transcripts. The study used the HTBI primer set for a first-round RT-PCR of the TCR CDR3. TCRdb redid the calling of the multiplex PCR reads with MiXCR, one entry per CDR3 protein. The sample consists of 300,000 to 400,000 distinct CDR3 sequences, about 20% of them appearing once.

The TCR was taken from a woman aged 45 to 65 with Graves' hyperthyroidism. Sequencing input: blood. This chain links TRBV4-1 with TRBJ1-4, with 10 bases that match TRBD1. For the CDR3, the DNA is TGCGCCAGCAGCCAAGGTGGGACAGGGGCGGCAACTAATGAAAAACTGTTTTTT. This gives the protein CASSQGGTGAATNEKLFF.